A single sample is the source of the 23 T cell receptor beta chains below, sequenced in a study of T cell responses to AZD1222 COVID-19 vaccine (dated by TCRdb to the early 2020s). The time point label, read with the paper, signifies: about 28 days (+/-7) after the second vaccine dose. Libraries were made using the immunoSEQ multiplex PCR assay. TCRdb's version of the immuneACCESS table is confined to in-frame rearrangements and falls short of the full clone set. An unresolved V gene accounts for under half of the shortfall where checked; the remainder is of unknown origin. Recorded for this sample are just over 90,000 clones; approximately 92% of them occurred a single time. Roughly 2.4% of the sample belongs to the ten largest clones. The sequencing here drew on peripheral blood, taken 28 days after the second AZD1222 dose. The receptors here all came from an adult who received the AZD1222 COVID-19 vaccine.

The chain carries TRBV18 and TRBJ1-4; no clear D. Trimming removed 1 base at V and 3 bases at J, with 9 bases between. Germline CDR1 KGHSH, CDR2 LQKENI. The CDR3 is made up of 15 amino acids. CDR3 bases: TGTGCCAGCTCACCACAGGAAGGGCCTAATGAAAAACTGTTTTTT. It specifies CASSPQEGPNEKLFF.

This chain connects TRBV5-4 to TRBJ2-7; D tentatively reads TRBD1 or TRBD2 (6 bases each). Trimming cost V 0 bases and J 5 bases, with 9 bases left between them. The germline V gene encodes CDR1 SGHNT and CDR2 YYREEE (reference sequence). CDR3 size: 13 residues. CDR3 sequence (DNA): TGTGCCAGCAGCTTGGACAGGGAGGACGAGCAGTACTTC. Translating it yields CASSLDREDEQYF. Full variable domain (missing parts from reference TRBV5-4 and TRBJ2-7): ETGVTQSPTHLIKTRGQQVTLRCSSQSGHNTVSWYQQALGQGPQFIFQYYREEENGRGNFPPRFSGLQFPNYSSELNVNALELDDSALYLCASSLDREDEQYFGPGTRLTVT.

This clone was picked up one time. The chain joins TRBV2 to TRBJ2-7; D remains ambiguous. V was pared by 5 bases and J by 3 bases, with 11 bases between. The CDR3 is 13 amino acids. Germline V CDR1 and CDR2: SNHLY, FYNNEI. For the CDR3, the DNA is TGTGCCAGCAGTTGGACCGTAAACTACGAGCAGTACTTC. It translates to CASSWTVNYEQYF.

The chain couples TRBV3-1 (or the pseudogene TRBV3-2) to TRBJ2-7; D is ambiguous. Trimming took 4 bases from V and 0 from J, leaving 10 bases between them. The CDR3 is 14 residues long. CDR1 is LGHDT and CDR2 is YNNKEL in the germline V gene (reference sequence). CDR3 protein: CASSPPTDSYEQYF. CDR3 bases: TGTGCCAGCAGCCCGCCGACGGACTCCTACGAGCAGTACTTC.

This rearrangement joins TRBV6-6 to TRBJ2-1, with 10 bases matching TRBD2. V dropped 6 bases and J dropped 5; count of bases not matched to a gene: 4. Germline V gene lookup returns CDR1 MNHNY and CDR2 SVGAGI (reference sequence). CDR3 length equals 14 residues. CDR3 nucleotide sequence: TGTGCCAGCAGACTAGCGGGGCGGAACAATGAGCAGTTCTTC. Its translation is CASRLAGRNNEQFF.

The V and J genes are TRBV12-3 or TRBV12-4 and TRBJ2-1; D is undetermined. This CDR3 region has 12 residues. Trimming stripped 5 bases from V and 5 bases from J, with 7 bases between. The CDR3 DNA reads TGTGCCAGCAGTAACGTGAACAATGAGCAGTTCTTC. Protein: CASSNVNNEQFF.

This clone occurred once. The chain combines TRBV25-1 with TRBJ1-5; D remains ambiguous. This CDR3 region has 15 residues. V was pared by 5 bases and J by 0 bases, with 11 bases between. CDR1 MGHDK and CDR2 SYGVNS come from the germline V gene. CDR3 in DNA: TGTGCCAGCAGTTCAAAGGCAGATAGCAATCAGCCCCAGCATTTT. Amino acid sequence: CASSSKADSNQPQHF.

The chain has TRBV9 and TRBJ2-2; D unclear. This CDR3 region has 13 residues. Germline V CDR1 and CDR2: SGDLS, YYNGEE. V gave up 2 bases and J gave up 0 bases, with 2 bases separating them. CDR3 DNA: TGTGCCAGCAGCGTGACGAACACCGGGGAGCTGTTTTTT. Translation gives CASSVTNTGELFF.

This clone turned up a few times. The chain employs TRBV18 and TRBJ2-1; D gene unclear. CDR3 length: 14 amino acids. Germline CDR1 and CDR2: KGHSH and LQKENI. V dropped 3 bases and J dropped 3 bases, with 9 bases sitting between them. CDR3 protein: CASSPSEYYNEQFF. The DNA of the CDR3 is TGTGCCAGCTCACCGTCGGAATACTACAATGAGCAGTTCTTC.

The rearrangement joins TRBV18 to TRBJ2-1; no firm D call. The germline V gene encodes CDR1 KGHSH and CDR2 LQKENI. Trimming left V 6 bases short and J 4 bases short, with 7 bases between. The CDR3 is 12 amino acids. This chain's CDR3 is CASSTVYNEQFF. The CDR3 DNA is TGTGCCAGCTCGACTGTATACAATGAGCAGTTCTTC.

The J gene is TRBJ2-7, the V gene TRBV6-2 or TRBV6-3, with 13 bases fitting TRBD2. V lost 3 bases to trimming and J lost 1 base; unmatched junction nucleotides: 6. Germline CDR1 and CDR2: MNHEY and SVGEGT. The CDR3 contains 17 residues. CDR3 coding DNA: TGTGCCAGCAGTTATCTCGGGACTAGCGGGATGTCCTACGAGCAGTACTTC. Translating gives CASSYLGTSGMSYEQYF.

The chain carries TRBV5-1 and TRBJ1-1, with D perhaps matching TRBD1 (5 bases). Germline V CDR1 and CDR2: SGHRS, YFSETQ. Between the trimmed V and J ends, which lost 4 bases and 5 bases, there was a span of 12 bases. This CDR3 has 13 amino acids. The CDR3, as DNA: TGCGCCAGCAGCCTCGACGGGGGGACTGAAGCTTTCTTT. This gives the protein CASSLDGGTEAFF. The full variable domain, its missing parts supplied by reference TRBV5-1 and TRBJ1-1, is KAGVTQTPRYLIKTRGQQVTLSCSPISGHRSVSWYQQTPGQGLQFLFEYFSETQRNKGNFPGRFSGRQFSNSRSEMNVSTLELGDSALYLCASSLDGGTEAFFGQGTRLTVV.

This clone occurred once. The chain links TRBV6-5 to TRBJ1-2; D remains unclear. The CDR3 is made up of 13 amino acids. V was cut by 2 bases and J by 3 bases, with 7 bases left in between. Germline loops: CDR1 MNHEY, CDR2 SVGAGI. The CDR3 here is CASSYEVDYGYTF. The CDR3 nucleotides are TGTGCCAGCAGTTACGAGGTAGACTATGGCTACACCTTC.

The chain carries TRBV20-1 and TRBJ2-7, with D unclear. Between the trimmed V and J ends, which lost 3 bases and 2 bases, there was a span of 11 bases. CDR1 is DFQATT, CDR2 SNEGSKA, per germline (reference sequence). CDR3 length: 13 amino acids. Here the CDR3 DNA reads TGCAGTGCTAGTGATCGCCCCCCCTACGAGCAGTACTTC. Translated: CSASDRPPYEQYF.

The chain uses TRBV3-1 (or the pseudogene TRBV3-2) and TRBJ2-3, with TRBD2 matching over 7 bases. Germline values: CDR1 LGHDT, CDR2 YNNKEL (reference sequence). V lost 3 bases to trimming and J lost 5 bases; unmatched junction nucleotides: 11. The CDR3 runs to 16 residues. The CDR3 nucleotides read TGTGCCAGCAGCCACTTAGCGGGCCCGGCGGGAGATACGCAGTATTTT. Amino acids: CASSHLAGPAGDTQYF.

The rearrangement joins TRBV5-4 to TRBJ1-2; weak D call: TRBD1 (6 bases). V lost 0 bases and J 6 bases, leaving 15 bases between the germline ends. Per germline, CDR1 SGHNT and CDR2 YYREEE (reference sequence). There are 15 residues in the CDR3. CDR3 loop: CASSLDPGAGDGYTF. In nucleotides, the CDR3 is TGTGCCAGCAGCTTGGATCCAGGGGCCGGGGATGGCTACACCTTC.

V usage is TRBV5-1 and J usage is TRBJ2-2; a possible D gene is TRBD1 (5 bases). Germline lookup yields CDR1 SGHRS and CDR2 YFSETQ. This CDR3 spans 14 amino acids. V was pared by 1 base and J by 8 bases, with 12 bases between. Written as DNA, the CDR3 is TGCGCCAGCAGCTTGACTCTAAGGGGAGGGGAGCTGTTTTTT. It encodes CASSLTLRGGELFF.

The chain recombines TRBV27 with TRBJ2-3; no firm D call. The CDR3 extends over 12 amino acids. The germline V gene has CDR1 MNHEY and CDR2 SMNVEV (reference sequence). V gave up 9 bases and J gave up 1 base, with 8 bases separating them. Here the CDR3 reads CASRWGTDTQYF. The CDR3 DNA reads as TGTGCCAGTCGATGGGGCACAGATACGCAGTATTTT.

The chain joins TRBV7-8 to TRBJ2-5; D may be TRBD1 or TRBD2 (5 bases each). The germline V and J ends were trimmed by 5 bases and 7 bases, with 14 bases remaining between them. The CDR3 sequence is 13 residues long. Germline assignment: CDR1 SGHVS and CDR2 FQNEAQ. Here the CDR3 reads CASSAGTTRTQYF. The CDR3 nucleotides are TGTGCCAGCAGCGCCGGGACCACCAGGACCCAGTACTTC. The full variable domain, with the rest looked up from reference TRBV7-8 and TRBJ2-5, is GAGVSQSPRYKVAKRGQDVALRCDPISGHVSLFWYQQALGQGPEFLTYFQNEAQLDKSGLPSDRFFAERPEGSVSTLKIQRTQQEDSAVYLCASSAGTTRTQYFGPGTRLLVL.

The chain couples TRBV20-1 to TRBJ2-5; weak D call: TRBD1 (6 bases). The germline CDR1 and CDR2 sequences are DFQATT and SNEGSKA (reference sequence). V dropped 3 bases and J dropped 4 bases, with 9 bases sitting between them. The CDR3 covers 12 residues. The DNA of the CDR3 is TGCAGTGCTAGTAGGGGGAGAGAGACCCAGTACTTC. Protein product: CSASRGRETQYF.

DNA of the CDR3: TGTGCCAGCAGCCAAGATACTGGACAGGTCTTGCTATCAGATACGCAGTATTTT. Translation: CASSQDTGQVLLSDTQYF. The rearrangement links TRBV3-1 (or the pseudogene TRBV3-2) to TRBJ2-3; 7 positions agree with TRBD1. The J segment lost 4 bases and the V segment lost 0 bases, leaving 13 bases of the junction unmatched. The CDR3 is made up of 18 amino acids. CDR1 and CDR2 from the germline V gene are LGHDT and YNNKEL (reference sequence).

The rearrangement uses TRBV6-1 and TRBJ1-1, with a possible D match to TRBD1 (6 bases). Trimming pared 5 bases from V and 0 bases from J, leaving 10 bases between. From germline, CDR1 is MNHNS and CDR2 SASEGT. The CDR3 spans 14 residues. CDR3 protein: CASSRTEMNTEAFF. CDR3 coding DNA: TGTGCCAGCAGTCGGACAGAGATGAACACTGAAGCTTTCTTT.

The chain couples TRBV19 to TRBJ2-1, with D possibly being TRBD2 (5 bases). The ends were cut back, 11 bases at V and 6 bases at J, with 26 bases in the middle. Germline CDR1 and CDR2: LNHDA and SQIVND (reference sequence). This CDR3 region has 16 residues. DNA for the CDR3: TGTGCCTCAGCCTATGGAGGCCCGGCCGTCGGCAATGAGCAGTTCTTC. Protein product: CASAYGGPAVGNEQFF.